The next 5 T cell receptor beta chains were all read from a single sample in a study of Graves' ophthalmopathy and Graves' hyperthyroidism. For repertoire sequencing, the TCR beta CDR3 regions were amplified from RNA transcripts. HTBI-primed RT-PCR formed the first round, and a multiplex PCR formed the second. TCRdb recomputed calls from the multiplex PCR reads with MiXCR, one row per CDR3 protein. The sample has more than 550,000 distinct CDR3 sequences; approximately 39% are singletons. Sequenced: peripheral blood. These receptors all stem from an adult man with Graves' ophthalmopathy.

The rearrangement links TRBV7-2 to TRBJ1-4; D is possibly TRBD1 (5 bases). This CDR3 spans 16 amino acids. The ends were cut back, 2 bases at V and 0 bases at J, with 10 bases in the middle. Germline values: CDR1 SGHTA, CDR2 FQGNSA. The CDR3 loop reads CASSLSTDTTNEKLFF. The CDR3 nucleotides read TGTGCCAGCAGCTTATCGACAGATACAACTAATGAAAAACTGTTTTTT.

The chain employs TRBV5-6 and TRBJ2-5; 9 positions match TRBD1. V shed 1 base and J 9 bases; nucleotides not matched to a gene: 19. Germline lookup yields CDR1 SGHDT and CDR2 YYEEEE. This CDR3 has 18 amino acids. The CDR3 loop is CASSLQGTGFNSNQPQYF. In nucleotides, the CDR3 is TGTGCCAGCAGCTTGCAAGGGACAGGGTTTAATAGCAATCAGCCCCAGTACTTC.

The rearrangement links TRBV4-1 to TRBJ2-7; D is unresolved. The CDR3 is made up of 13 amino acids. V lost 5 bases, J lost 0 bases, and 8 bases lay in between. CDR1 and CDR2 (germline): MGHRA, YSYEKL. The CDR3: CASSSSFSYEQYF. DNA of the CDR3: TGCGCCAGCAGCTCCAGCTTCTCCTACGAGCAGTACTTC.

This clonotype was seen more than once but under ten times. The chain joins TRBV7-6 to TRBJ2-7, with 12 bases fitting TRBD2. V lost 5 bases to trimming and J lost 3 bases; unmatched junction nucleotides: 26. The length of the CDR3 is 22 residues. Germline CDR1 reads SGHVS; CDR2 reads FNYEAQ. CDR3 protein: CASSPGPRGATASGRAYYEQYF. The CDR3 DNA reads TGTGCCAGCAGCCCGGGGCCGCGCGGAGCCACCGCTAGCGGGAGGGCCTACTACGAGCAGTACTTC.

This clonotype was counted at least ten times. The genes are TRBV24-1 and TRBJ2-5, with 7 bases lining up with TRBD2. The V gene's germline CDR1 is KGHDR and CDR2 SFDVKD. With V trimmed by 1 base and J by 1 base, 5 bases remained unmatched. The CDR3 spans 16 residues. The CDR3 sequence: CATSDLTGGTQETQYF. CDR3 bases: TGTGCCACCAGTGATTTAACGGGGGGTACCCAAGAGACCCAGTACTTC.